This T cell receptor (beta chain) is drawn from a study of T-cell reconstitution after alpha-beta-depleted transplantation in children. Molecular barcoding with unique molecular identifiers was used for the TCRbeta library. Each CDR3 protein gets one entry after TCRdb re-called the PCR reads with MiXCR. Counted here are some 200,000 distinct CDR3 sequences, around 9.5% occurring once; the ten biggest clones make up roughly 6.2%. The sample holds many counts of this clonotype. There are 16 residues in the CDR3. V is TRBV21-1 and J is TRBJ2-7; TRBD1, as called in the table, went unchecked against the DNA. TRBV21-1 is recorded as a pseudogene. The sample in question was PBMCs from the stem cell graft donor, obtained from the stem cell graft. This clonotype originated in a human donor who donated a stem cell graft to a child with acute lymphoblastic leukemia. CDR3 region: CASSKDLWGITYEQYF. DNA of the CDR3: TGTGCCAGCAGCAAAGATTTATGGGGCATAACCTACGAGCAGTACTTC.